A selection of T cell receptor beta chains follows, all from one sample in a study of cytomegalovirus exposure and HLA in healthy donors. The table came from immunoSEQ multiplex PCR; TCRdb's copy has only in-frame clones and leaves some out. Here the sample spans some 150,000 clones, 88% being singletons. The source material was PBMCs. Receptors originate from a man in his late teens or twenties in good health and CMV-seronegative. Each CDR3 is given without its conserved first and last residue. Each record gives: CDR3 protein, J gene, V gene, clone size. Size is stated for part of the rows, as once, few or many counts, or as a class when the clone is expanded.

CDR3aa: ASSGGQTNEKLF
j_gene: TRBJ1-4
v_gene: TRBV2
abundance: .

CDR3aa: ASSGGGQVQTQY
j_gene: TRBJ2-5
v_gene: TRBV2
abundance: .

CDR3aa: ASSPRLAVEAQY
j_gene: TRBJ2-5
v_gene: TRBV7-2
abundance: few

CDR3aa: ASSYGTSGGELF
j_gene: TRBJ2-2
v_gene: TRBV6-5
abundance: .

CDR3aa: ASSFSTATSSYEQY
j_gene: TRBJ2-7
v_gene: TRBV7-2
abundance: .

CDR3aa: ASSPGVRSGNTIY
j_gene: TRBJ1-3
v_gene: TRBV6-5
abundance: .

CDR3aa: ASSLTGPHNEQF
j_gene: TRBJ2-1
v_gene: TRBV5-1
abundance: .

CDR3aa: ASSSAGGEQY
j_gene: TRBJ2-7
v_gene: TRBV13
abundance: .

CDR3aa: ASSQDRAEKLF
j_gene: TRBJ1-4
v_gene: TRBV6-1
abundance: .

CDR3aa: ASSLGTGARSTDTQY
j_gene: TRBJ2-3
v_gene: TRBV5-1
abundance: .

CDR3aa: ASNPTGVEQY
j_gene: TRBJ2-7
v_gene: TRBV7-9
abundance: .

CDR3aa: SADSNYGYT
j_gene: TRBJ1-2
v_gene: TRBV20-1
abundance: .

CDR3aa: ASSQDGAGETGELF
j_gene: TRBJ2-2
v_gene: TRBV4-2
abundance: .